These 2 T cell receptor beta chains were all obtained from the same sample, sequenced in a study of blood T cell repertoires in COVID-19. Profiled with immunoSEQ multiplex PCR; TCRdb holds only in-frame clones, not every one. The sample carries about 180,000 clones, 75% to 90% recorded once. Sequencing was performed on peripheral blood. These receptors were obtained from a woman aged 70-85 years with COVID-19, enrolled during active disease.

This clone was picked up a small number of times. This chain uses TRBV6-5 with TRBJ2-7; TRBD1 is a possible D gene (6 bases). The CDR3 extends over 13 amino acids. CDR1 and CDR2 (germline): MNHEY, SVGAGI. V was trimmed by 10 bases and J by 2 bases, leaving 15 bases between them. CDR3 sequence: CAIPQGEAYEQYF. The CDR3 bases are TGTGCCATCCCACAGGGTGAAGCCTACGAGCAGTACTTC.

The chain employs TRBV19 and TRBJ2-1; tentatively, D is TRBD1 (7 bases). Germline loops: CDR1 LNHDA, CDR2 SQIVND (reference sequence). The germline V and J ends were trimmed by 9 bases and 5 bases, with 20 bases remaining between them. The CDR3 sequence is 15 residues long. CDR3 sequence: CASHESDRRDNEQFF. CDR3 sequence (DNA): TGTGCCAGCCACGAATCGGACAGGAGGGACAATGAGCAGTTCTTC.